This entry lists 5 T cell receptor beta chains sequenced from one sample in a study of T cells in Graves' hyperthyroidism and ophthalmopathy. Amplification of TCR beta CDR3 regions used RNA as the template. Initially, a first-round RT-PCR of the TCR CDR3 employed the HTBI primer set. TCRdb reprocessed the multiplex PCR reads via MiXCR and lists one record per CDR3 protein. The sample records about 400,000 distinct CDR3 sequences, over 12% being singletons. Material: blood. Receptors were obtained from a man aged 45 to 65 with Graves' ophthalmopathy.

At least ten counts were recorded for this clonotype. V usage is TRBV28 and J usage is TRBJ2-7; D not certain. The CDR3 loop spans 11 amino acids. Germline V gives CDR1 MDHEN, CDR2 SYDVKM. V lost 6 bases, J lost 5 bases, and 8 bases lay in between. CDR3 DNA: TGTGCCAGCAGCCTAGGTCACGAGCAGTACTTC. It is translated as CASSLGHEQYF.

This clonotype was counted many times. The rearrangement joins TRBV18 to TRBJ2-3; tentative D call: TRBD1 (7 bases). Trimming took off 0 bases at V and 4 bases at J, with 14 bases between the two ends. Germline CDR1 and CDR2: KGHSH and LQKENI. This CDR3 is built from 16 residues. CDR3 in DNA: TGTGCCAGCTCACCACCCCGACAGGGAGGCGCAGATACGCAGTATTTT. Its translation is CASSPPRQGGADTQYF.

In this sample, this clonotype turned up a few times. The chain is built from TRBV19 and TRBJ1-1, with TRBD1 matching 9 bases. Trimming removed 3 bases from V and 0 bases from J; junction bases left unmatched: 2. Germline CDR1 reads LNHDA; CDR2 reads SQIVND (reference sequence). The CDR3 runs to 15 residues. The CDR3 nucleotides read TGTGCCAGTAGTATGACAGGGGGTTTGAACACTGAAGCTTTCTTT. It specifies CASSMTGGLNTEAFF.

This clonotype was recorded many times. The chain is built from TRBV3-1 and TRBJ2-1; D ambiguous. The germline V gene encodes CDR1 LGHDT and CDR2 YNNKEL (reference sequence). The CDR3 sequence is 11 residues long. V was shortened by 3 bases and J by 7 bases, with 4 bases between the two germline ends. Written as DNA, the CDR3 is TGTGCCAGCAGCCAGTGGAATGAGCAGTTCTTC. Translation: CASSQWNEQFF.

This clonotype was recorded at least ten times. The V gene is TRBV10-3, the J gene TRBJ1-3, with unresolved D. V lost 4 bases to trimming and J lost 0 bases, with 7 bases between them. The CDR3 extends over 14 amino acids. Germline-derived CDR1 and CDR2 are ENHRY and SYGVKD. The CDR3 loop is CAISGNRSGNTIYF. DNA for the CDR3: TGTGCCATCAGTGGCAATCGCTCTGGAAACACCATATATTTT.